Sequencing of this T cell receptor (beta chain) was carried out in a study of control samples from healthy donors and cancer patients. V lost 8 bases and J 4 bases, leaving 12 bases between the germline ends. Looked up from germline, CDR1 is WSHSY and CDR2 is SAAADI. This CDR3 spans 13 amino acids. The table came from immunoSEQ multiplex PCR; TCRdb's copy has only in-frame clones and leaves some out. The sample gives approximately 140,000 clones, roughly 93% of which show up once; almost 6% is in the top ten. This receptor was identified in a man aged 18 to 29 in good health. The gene calls are TRBV10-2 and TRBJ1-5, with TRBD1 as a possible D gene (5 bases). The sequenced sample consisted of blood. As DNA, the CDR3 is TGCGCCAGCTCGGGACCGAGAAATCAGCCCCAGCATTTT. Translated, it gives CASSGPRNQPQHF.